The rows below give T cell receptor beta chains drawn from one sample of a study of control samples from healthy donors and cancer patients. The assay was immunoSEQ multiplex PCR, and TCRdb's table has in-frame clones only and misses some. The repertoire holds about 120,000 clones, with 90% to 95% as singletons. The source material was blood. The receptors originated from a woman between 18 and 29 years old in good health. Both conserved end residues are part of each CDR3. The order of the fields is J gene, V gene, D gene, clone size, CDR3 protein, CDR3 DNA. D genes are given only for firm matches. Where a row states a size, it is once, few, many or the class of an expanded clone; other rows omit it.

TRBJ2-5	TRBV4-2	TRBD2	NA	CASSLYSGLAEETQYF	TGTGCCAGCAGCCTTTACTCCGGACTAGCGGAAGAGACCCAGTACTTC
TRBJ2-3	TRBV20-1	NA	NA	CSAGTADTQYF	TGCAGTGCCGGGACCGCAGATACGCAGTATTTT
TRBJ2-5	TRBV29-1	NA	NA	CSVGGFPGYDSRRETQYF	TGCAGCGTTGGAGGGTTCCCGGGCTACGACTCAAGGAGGGAGACCCAGTACTTC
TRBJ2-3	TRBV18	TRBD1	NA	CASSPGTANSDTQYF	TGTGCCAGCTCACCGGGGACAGCTAACAGCGATACGCAGTATTTT
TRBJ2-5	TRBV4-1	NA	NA	CASSQSIPDPMNF	TGCGCCAGCAGCCAATCGATCCCCGACCCAATGAACTTC
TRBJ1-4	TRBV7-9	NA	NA	CASSSLGGTNEKLFF	TGTGCCAGCAGCTCTCTTGGGGGGACTAATGAAAAACTGTTTTTT
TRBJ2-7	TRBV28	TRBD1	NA	CASSDAGGVDGEQYF	TGTGCCAGCAGTGATGCAGGGGGCGTGGACGGCGAGCAGTACTTC
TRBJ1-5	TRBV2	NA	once	CASSGDSNQPQHF	TGTGCCAGCAGTGGGGACAGCAATCAGCCCCAGCATTTT
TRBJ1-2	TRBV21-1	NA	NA	CASSKAPGTDNYGYTF	TGTGCCAGCAGCAAAGCACCCGGGACAGATAACTATGGCTACACCTTC
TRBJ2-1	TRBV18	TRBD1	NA	CASSQGQAFNEQFF	TGTGCCAGCTCCCAGGGACAGGCCTTCAATGAGCAGTTCTTC
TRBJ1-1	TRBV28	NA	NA	CASSPIPPGPDLRWNTEAFF	TGTGCCAGCAGTCCAATTCCCCCAGGGCCAGACCTAAGGTGGAACACTGAAGCTTTCTTT
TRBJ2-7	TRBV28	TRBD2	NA	CASSFSGNLYEQYF	TGTGCCAGCAGTTTCAGCGGGAACCTCTACGAGCAGTACTTC
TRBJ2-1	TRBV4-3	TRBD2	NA	CASSQDGLAAYNEQFF	TGCGCCAGCAGCCAAGATGGACTAGCGGCCTACAATGAGCAGTTCTTC